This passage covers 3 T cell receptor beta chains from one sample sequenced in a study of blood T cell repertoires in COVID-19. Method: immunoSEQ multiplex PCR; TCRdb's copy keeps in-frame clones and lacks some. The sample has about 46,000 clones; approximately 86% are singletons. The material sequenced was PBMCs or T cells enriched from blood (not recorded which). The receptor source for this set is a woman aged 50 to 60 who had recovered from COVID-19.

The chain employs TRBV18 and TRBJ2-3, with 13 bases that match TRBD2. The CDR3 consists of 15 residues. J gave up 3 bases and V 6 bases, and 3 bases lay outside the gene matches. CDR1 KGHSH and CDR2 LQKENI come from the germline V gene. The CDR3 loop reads CASSQGLAGTDTQYF. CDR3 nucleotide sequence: TGTGCCAGCTCCCAGGGACTAGCGGGAACAGATACGCAGTATTTT. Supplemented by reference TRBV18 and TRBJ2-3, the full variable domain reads NAGVMQNPRHLVRRRGQEARLRCSPMKGHSHVYWYRQLPEEGLKFMVYLQKENIIDESGMPKERFSAEFPKEGPSILRIQQVVRGDSAAYFCASSQGLAGTDTQYFGPGTRLTVL.

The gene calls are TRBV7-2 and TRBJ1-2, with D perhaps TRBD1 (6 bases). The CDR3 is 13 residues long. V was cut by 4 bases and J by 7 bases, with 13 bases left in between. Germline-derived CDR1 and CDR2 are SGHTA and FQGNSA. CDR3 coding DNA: TGTGCCAGCAGCTCGGACAGAAAGGGTGGCTACACCTTC. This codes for CASSSDRKGGYTF.

The CDR3 nucleotides are TGTGCCAGCAGCCAACTCGGGTTAGCAACTAATGAAAAACTGTTTTTT. It translates to CASSQLGLATNEKLFF. This rearrangement joins TRBV5-6 to TRBJ1-4; D is ambiguous. Trimming cost V 4 bases and J 0 bases, with 13 bases left between them. From germline, CDR1 is SGHDT and CDR2 YYEEEE. The length of the CDR3 is 16 residues.